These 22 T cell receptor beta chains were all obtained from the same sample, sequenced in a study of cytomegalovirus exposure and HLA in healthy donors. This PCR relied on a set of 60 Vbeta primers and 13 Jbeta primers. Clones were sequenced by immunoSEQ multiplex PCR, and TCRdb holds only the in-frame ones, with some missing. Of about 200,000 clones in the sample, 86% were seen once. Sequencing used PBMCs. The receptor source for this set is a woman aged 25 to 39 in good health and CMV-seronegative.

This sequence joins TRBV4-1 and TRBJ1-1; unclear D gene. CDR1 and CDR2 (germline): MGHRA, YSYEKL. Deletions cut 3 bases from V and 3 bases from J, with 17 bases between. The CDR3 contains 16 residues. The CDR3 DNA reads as TGCGCCAGCAGCCATGCCTTGGTTCCTCGGGACACTGAAGCTTTCTTT. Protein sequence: CASSHALVPRDTEAFF.

CDR3 in amino acids: CASSSTGGVTGELFF. The CDR3 DNA reads TGTGCCAGCTCATCGACAGGGGGTGTCACCGGGGAGCTGTTTTTT. This chain connects TRBV18 to TRBJ2-2; 9 bases match TRBD1. The CDR3 has 15 residues. The J segment lost 4 bases and the V segment lost 5 bases, leaving 5 bases of the junction unmatched. CDR1 is KGHSH and CDR2 is LQKENI in the germline V gene.

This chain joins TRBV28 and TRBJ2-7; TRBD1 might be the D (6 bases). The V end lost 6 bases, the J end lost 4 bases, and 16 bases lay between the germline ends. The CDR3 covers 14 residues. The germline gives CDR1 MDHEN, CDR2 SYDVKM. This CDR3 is CASRDGEGGYEQYF. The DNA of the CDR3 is TGTGCCAGCAGGGACGGAGAAGGGGGTTACGAGCAGTACTTC.

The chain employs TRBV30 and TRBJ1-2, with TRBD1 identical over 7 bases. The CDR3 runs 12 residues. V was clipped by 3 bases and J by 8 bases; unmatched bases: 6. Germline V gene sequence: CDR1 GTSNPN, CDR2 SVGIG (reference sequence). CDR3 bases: TGTGCCTGGAGGGAGGGGGCGCGGGGCTACACCTTC. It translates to CAWREGARGYTF.

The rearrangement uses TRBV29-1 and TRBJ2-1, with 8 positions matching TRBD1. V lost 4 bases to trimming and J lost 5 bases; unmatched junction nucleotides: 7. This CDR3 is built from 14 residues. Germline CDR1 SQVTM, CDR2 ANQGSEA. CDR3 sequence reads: CSVAGKQGDNEQFF. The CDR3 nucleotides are TGCAGCGTTGCGGGGAAACAGGGGGACAATGAGCAGTTCTTC.

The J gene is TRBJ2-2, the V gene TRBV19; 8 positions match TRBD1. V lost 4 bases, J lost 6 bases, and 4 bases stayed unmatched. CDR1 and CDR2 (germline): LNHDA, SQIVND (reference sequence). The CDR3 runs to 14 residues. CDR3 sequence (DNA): TGTGCCAGTAGTACCCAGACAGGGGCCGGGGAGCTGTTTTTT. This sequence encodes CASSTQTGAGELFF.

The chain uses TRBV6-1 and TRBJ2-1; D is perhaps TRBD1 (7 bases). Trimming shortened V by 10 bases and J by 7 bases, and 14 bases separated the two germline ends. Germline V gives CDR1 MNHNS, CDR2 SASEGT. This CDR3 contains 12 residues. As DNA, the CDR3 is TGTGCCACCCGACAGGGAGGAAATGAGCAGTTCTTC. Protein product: CATRQGGNEQFF.

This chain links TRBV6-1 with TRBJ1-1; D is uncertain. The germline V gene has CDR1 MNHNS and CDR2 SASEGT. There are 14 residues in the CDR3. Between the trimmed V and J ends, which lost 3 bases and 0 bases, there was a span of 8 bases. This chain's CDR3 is CASSEEGLNTEAFF. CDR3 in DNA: TGTGCCAGCAGTGAGGAGGGCTTGAACACTGAAGCTTTCTTT.

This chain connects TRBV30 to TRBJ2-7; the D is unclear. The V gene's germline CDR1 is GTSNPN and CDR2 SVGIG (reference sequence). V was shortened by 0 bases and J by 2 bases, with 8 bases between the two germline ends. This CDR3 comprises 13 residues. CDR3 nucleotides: TGTGCCTGGAGTGTAAGCGCAGCCTACGAGCAGTACTTC. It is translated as CAWSVSAAYEQYF.

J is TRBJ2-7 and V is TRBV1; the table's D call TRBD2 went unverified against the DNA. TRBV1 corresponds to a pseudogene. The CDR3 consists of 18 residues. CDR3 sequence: CTSSQGATSGRPSYEQYF. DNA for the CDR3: TGCACCAGCAGCCAAGGCGCGACTAGCGGGAGACCCTCCTACGAGCAGTACTTC.

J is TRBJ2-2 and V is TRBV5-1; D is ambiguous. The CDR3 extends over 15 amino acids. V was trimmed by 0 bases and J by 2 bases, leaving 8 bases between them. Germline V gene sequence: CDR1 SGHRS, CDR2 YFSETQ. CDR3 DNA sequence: TGCGCCAGCAGCTTGGACCCGGTTAACACCGGGGAGCTGTTTTTT. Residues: CASSLDPVNTGELFF.

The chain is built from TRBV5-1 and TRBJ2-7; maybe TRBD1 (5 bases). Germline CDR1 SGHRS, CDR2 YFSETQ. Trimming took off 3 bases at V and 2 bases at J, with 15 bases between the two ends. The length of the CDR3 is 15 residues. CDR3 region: CASSSNPTAPYEQYF. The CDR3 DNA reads TGCGCCAGCAGCTCGAACCCGACAGCGCCCTACGAGCAGTACTTC. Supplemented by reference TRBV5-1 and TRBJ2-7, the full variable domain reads KAGVTQTPRYLIKTRGQQVTLSCSPISGHRSVSWYQQTPGQGLQFLFEYFSETQRNKGNFPGRFSGRQFSNSRSEMNVSTLELGDSALYLCASSSNPTAPYEQYFGPGTRLTVT.

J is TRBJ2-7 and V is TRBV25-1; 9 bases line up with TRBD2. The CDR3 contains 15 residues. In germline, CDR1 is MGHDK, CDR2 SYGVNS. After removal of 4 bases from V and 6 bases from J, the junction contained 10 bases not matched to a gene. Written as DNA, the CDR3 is TGTGCCAGCAGTGTTTTAGCGGGAGTAAGGGCCGAGCAGTACTTC. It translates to CASSVLAGVRAEQYF.

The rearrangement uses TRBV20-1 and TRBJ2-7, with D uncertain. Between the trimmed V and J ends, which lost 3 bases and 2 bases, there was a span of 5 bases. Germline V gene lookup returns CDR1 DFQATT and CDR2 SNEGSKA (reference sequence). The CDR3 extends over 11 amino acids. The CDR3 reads CSARGPYEQYF. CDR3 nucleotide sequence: TGCAGTGCTAGGGGCCCCTACGAGCAGTACTTC.

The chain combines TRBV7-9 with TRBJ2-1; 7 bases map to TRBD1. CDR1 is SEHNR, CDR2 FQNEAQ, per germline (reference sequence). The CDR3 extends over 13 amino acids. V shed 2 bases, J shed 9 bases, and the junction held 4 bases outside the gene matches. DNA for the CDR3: TGTGCCAGCAGCTTAAGACAGGGAGTTGAGCAGTTCTTC. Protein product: CASSLRQGVEQFF.

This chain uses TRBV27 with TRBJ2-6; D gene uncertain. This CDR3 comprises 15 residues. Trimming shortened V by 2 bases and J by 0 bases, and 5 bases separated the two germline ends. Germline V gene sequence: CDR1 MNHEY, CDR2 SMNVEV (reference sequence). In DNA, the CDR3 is TGTGCCAGCAGTTTAGTCTACTCTGGGGCCAACGTCCTGACTTTC. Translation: CASSLVYSGANVLTF.

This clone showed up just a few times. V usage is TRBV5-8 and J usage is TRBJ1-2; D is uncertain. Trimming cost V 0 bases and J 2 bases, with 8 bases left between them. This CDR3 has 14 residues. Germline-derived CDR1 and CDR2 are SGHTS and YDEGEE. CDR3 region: CASSLGGSNYGYTF. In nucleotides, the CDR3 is TGTGCCAGCAGCTTGGGAGGGTCCAACTATGGCTACACCTTC.

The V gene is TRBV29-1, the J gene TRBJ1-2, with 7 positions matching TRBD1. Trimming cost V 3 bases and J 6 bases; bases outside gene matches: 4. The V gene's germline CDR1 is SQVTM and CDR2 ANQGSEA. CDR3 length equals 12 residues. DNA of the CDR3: TGCAGCGTTGAGGTGACAGGGAATGGCTACACCTTC. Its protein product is CSVEVTGNGYTF.

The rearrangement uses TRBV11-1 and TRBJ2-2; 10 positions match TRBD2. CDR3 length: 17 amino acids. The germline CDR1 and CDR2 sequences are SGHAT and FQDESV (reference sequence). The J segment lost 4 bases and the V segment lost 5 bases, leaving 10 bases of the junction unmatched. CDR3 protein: CASSAVFSSGGTGELFF. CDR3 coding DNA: TGTGCCAGCAGCGCCGTCTTCTCTAGCGGGGGCACCGGGGAGCTGTTTTTT.

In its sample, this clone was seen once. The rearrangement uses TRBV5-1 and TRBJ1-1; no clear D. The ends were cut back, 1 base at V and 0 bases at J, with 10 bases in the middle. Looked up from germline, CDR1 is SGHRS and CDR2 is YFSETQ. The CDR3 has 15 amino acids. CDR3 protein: CASSLTGGLNTEAFF. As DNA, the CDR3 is TGCGCCAGCAGCTTGACTGGAGGGTTGAACACTGAAGCTTTCTTT.

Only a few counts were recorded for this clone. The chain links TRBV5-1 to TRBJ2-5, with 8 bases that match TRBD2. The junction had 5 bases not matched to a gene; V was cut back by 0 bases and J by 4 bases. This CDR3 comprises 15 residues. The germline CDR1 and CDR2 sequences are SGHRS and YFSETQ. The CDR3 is CASSLGTGGPETQYF. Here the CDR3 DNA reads TGCGCCAGCAGCTTGGGGACGGGAGGGCCAGAGACCCAGTACTTC.

The DNA of the CDR3 is TGTGCCAGCAGCTCCGGGGAGACGGCCGACTACACCTTC. Amino acid sequence: CASSSGETADYTF. The V and J genes are TRBV7-9 and TRBJ1-2; D unclear. The CDR3 contains 13 residues. V was pared by 4 bases and J by 10 bases, with 16 bases between. The germline V gene has CDR1 SEHNR and CDR2 FQNEAQ (reference sequence).